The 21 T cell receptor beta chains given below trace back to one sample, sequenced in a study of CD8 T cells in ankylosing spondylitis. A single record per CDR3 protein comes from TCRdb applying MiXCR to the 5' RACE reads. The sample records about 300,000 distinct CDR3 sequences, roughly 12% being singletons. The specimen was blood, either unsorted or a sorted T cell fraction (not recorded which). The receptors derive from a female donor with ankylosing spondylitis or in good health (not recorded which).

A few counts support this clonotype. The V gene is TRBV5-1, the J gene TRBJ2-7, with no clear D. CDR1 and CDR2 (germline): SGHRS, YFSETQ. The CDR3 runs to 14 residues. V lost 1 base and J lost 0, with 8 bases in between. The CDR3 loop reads CASSLLTPSYEQYF. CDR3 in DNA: TGCGCCAGCAGCTTGTTGACCCCCTCCTACGAGCAGTACTTC.

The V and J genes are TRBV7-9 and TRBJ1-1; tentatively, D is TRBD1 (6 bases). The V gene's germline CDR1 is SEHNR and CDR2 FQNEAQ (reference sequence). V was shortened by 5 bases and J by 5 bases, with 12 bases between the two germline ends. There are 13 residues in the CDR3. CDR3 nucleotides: TGTGCCAGCAGCAAGGAGGGGGGGACTGAAGCTTTCTTT. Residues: CASSKEGGTEAFF.

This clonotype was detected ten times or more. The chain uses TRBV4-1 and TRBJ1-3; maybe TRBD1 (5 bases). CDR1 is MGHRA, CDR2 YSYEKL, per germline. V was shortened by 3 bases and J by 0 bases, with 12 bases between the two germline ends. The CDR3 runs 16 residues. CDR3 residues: CASSHPGTLSGNTIYF. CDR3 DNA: TGCGCCAGCAGCCATCCCGGGACCCTCTCTGGAAACACCATATATTTT.

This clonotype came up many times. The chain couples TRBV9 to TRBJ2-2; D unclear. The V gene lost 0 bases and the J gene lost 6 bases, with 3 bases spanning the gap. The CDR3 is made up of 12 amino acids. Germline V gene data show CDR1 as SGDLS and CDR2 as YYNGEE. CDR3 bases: TGTGCCAGCAGCGTAGGATCCGGGGAGCTGTTTTTT. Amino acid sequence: CASSVGSGELFF.

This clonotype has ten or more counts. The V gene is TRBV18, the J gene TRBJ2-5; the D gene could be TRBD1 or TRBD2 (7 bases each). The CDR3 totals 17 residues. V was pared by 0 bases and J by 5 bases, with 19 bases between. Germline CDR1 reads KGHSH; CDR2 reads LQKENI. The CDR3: CASSPPSGTAEEETQYF. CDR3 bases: TGTGCCAGCTCACCACCAAGCGGGACAGCCGAAGAGGAGACCCAGTACTTC.

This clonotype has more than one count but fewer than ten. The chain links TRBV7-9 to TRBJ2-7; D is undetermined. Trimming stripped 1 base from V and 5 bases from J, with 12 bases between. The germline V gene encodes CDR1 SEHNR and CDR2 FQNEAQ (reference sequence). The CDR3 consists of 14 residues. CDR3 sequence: CASSLGGTSDEQYF. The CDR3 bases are TGTGCCAGCAGCTTAGGGGGAACCTCGGACGAGCAGTACTTC.

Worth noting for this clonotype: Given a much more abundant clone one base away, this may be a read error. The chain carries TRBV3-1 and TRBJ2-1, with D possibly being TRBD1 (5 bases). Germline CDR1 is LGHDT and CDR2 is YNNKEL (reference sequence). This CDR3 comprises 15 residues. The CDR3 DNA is TGTGCCAGCTGCCAAGGACACCTCCGGCGTGGTGAGCAGTTCTTC. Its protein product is CASCQGHLRRGEQFF.

The CDR3 DNA sequence: TGTGCCAGCAGCCATAGCGGAGGCCAAAGCACAGATACGCAGTATTTT. Translated, it gives CASSHSGGQSTDTQYF. The rearrangement links TRBV7-8 to TRBJ2-3, with D perhaps matching TRBD2 (6 bases). The CDR3 sequence is 16 residues long. Trimming pared 5 bases from V and 0 bases from J, leaving 15 bases between. Germline V lookup: CDR1 SGHVS, CDR2 FQNEAQ.

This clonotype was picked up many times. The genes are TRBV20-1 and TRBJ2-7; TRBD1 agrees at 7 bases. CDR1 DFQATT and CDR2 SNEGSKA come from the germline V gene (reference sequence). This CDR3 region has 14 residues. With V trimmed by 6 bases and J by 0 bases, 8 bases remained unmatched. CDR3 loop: CSAQGDSNSYEQYF. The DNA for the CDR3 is TGCAGTGCGCAAGGGGACAGTAACTCCTACGAGCAGTACTTC.

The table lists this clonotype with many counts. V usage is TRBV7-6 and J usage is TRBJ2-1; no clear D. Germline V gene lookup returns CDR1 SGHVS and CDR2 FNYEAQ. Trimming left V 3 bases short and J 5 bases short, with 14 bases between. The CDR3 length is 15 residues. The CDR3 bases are TGTGCCAGCAGCTTCAGGATCCCTCCCAACAATGAGCAGTTCTTC. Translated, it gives CASSFRIPPNNEQFF. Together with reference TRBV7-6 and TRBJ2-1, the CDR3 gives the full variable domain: GAGVSQSPRYKVTKRGQDVALRCDPISGHVSLYWYRQALGQGPEFLTYFNYEAQQDKSGLPNDRFSAERPEGSISTLTIQRTEQRDSAMYRCASSFRIPPNNEQFFGPGTRLTVL.

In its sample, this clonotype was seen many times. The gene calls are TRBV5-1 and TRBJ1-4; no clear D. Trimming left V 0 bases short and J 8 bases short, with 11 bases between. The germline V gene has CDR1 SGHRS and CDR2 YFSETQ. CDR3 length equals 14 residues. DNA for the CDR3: TGCGCCAGCAGCTTGGGGCAGGTGGCGGAAAAACTGTTTTTT. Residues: CASSLGQVAEKLFF. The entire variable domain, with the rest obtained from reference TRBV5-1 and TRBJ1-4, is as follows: KAGVTQTPRYLIKTRGQQVTLSCSPISGHRSVSWYQQTPGQGLQFLFEYFSETQRNKGNFPGRFSGRQFSNSRSEMNVSTLELGDSALYLCASSLGQVAEKLFFGSGTQLSVL.

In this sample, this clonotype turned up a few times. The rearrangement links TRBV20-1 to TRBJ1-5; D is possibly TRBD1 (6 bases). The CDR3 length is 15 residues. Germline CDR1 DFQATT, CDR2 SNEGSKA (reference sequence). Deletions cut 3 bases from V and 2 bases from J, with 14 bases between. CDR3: CSASWGGAGNQPQHF. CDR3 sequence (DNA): TGCAGTGCTAGTTGGGGGGGCGCGGGCAATCAGCCCCAGCATTTT.

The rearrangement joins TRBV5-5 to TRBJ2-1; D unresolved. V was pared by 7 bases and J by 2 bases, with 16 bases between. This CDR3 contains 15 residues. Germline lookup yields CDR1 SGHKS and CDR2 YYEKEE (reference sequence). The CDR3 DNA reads TGTGCCAGCTCAACAATTGGGAATCCCTACAATGAGCAGTTCTTC. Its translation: CASSTIGNPYNEQFF.

The CDR3 nucleotides read TGTGCCAGCAGACCTAGGGGCAGCATCGAGCAGTACTTC. It codes for CASRPRGSIEQYF. This chain joins TRBV11-2 and TRBJ2-7, with D possibly matching TRBD1 (5 bases). Trimming left V 6 bases short and J 6 bases short, with 15 bases between. CDR1 and CDR2 from the germline V gene are SGHAT and FQNNGV. This CDR3 is 13 amino acids long.

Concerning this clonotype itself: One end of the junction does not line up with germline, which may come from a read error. The CDR3 DNA reads as TGTGCCAGCAGTGAAGGGGGTCTTAGCTGGGCCTACGAGCAGTGCTTC. Protein product: CASSEGGLSWAYEQCF. The chain combines TRBV6-1 with TRBJ2-7; D unresolved. This CDR3 contains 16 residues. Germline V lookup: CDR1 MNHNS, CDR2 SASEGT.

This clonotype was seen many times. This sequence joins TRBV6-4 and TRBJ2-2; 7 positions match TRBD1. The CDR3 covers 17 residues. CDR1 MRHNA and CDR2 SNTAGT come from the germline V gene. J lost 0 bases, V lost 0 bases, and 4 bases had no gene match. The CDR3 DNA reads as TGTGCCAGCAGTGACTCGAGGGGGACAGCGAACACCGGGGAGCTGTTTTTT. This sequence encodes CASSDSRGTANTGELFF.

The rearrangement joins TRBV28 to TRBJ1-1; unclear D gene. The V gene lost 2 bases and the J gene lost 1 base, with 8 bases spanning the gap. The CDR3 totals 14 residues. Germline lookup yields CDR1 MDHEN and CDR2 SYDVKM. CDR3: CASSLSAGNTEAFF. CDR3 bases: TGTGCCAGCAGTTTAAGTGCTGGGAACACTGAAGCTTTCTTT.

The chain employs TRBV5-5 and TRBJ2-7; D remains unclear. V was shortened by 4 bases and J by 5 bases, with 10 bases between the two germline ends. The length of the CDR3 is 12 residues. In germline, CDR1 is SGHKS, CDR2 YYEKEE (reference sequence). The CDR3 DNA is TGTGCCAGCAGCCGCGAACGCGACGAGCAGTACTTC. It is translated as CASSRERDEQYF.

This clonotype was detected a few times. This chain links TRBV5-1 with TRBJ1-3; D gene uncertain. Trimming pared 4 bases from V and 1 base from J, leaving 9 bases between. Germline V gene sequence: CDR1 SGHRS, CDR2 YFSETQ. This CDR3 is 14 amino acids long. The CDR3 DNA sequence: TGCGCCAGCAGCACGGGCGAGTCTGGAAACACCATATATTTT. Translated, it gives CASSTGESGNTIYF.

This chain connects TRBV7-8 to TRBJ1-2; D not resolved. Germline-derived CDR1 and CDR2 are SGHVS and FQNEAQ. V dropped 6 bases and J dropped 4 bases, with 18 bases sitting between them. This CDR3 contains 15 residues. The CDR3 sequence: CASSGFQSPIYGYTF. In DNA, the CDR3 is TGTGCCAGCAGTGGGTTCCAAAGCCCCATCTATGGCTACACCTTC.

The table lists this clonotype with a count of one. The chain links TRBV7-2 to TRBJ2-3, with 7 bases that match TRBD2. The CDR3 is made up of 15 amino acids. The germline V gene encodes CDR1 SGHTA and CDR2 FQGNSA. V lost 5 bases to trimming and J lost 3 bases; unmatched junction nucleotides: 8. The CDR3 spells CASSPGPAGTDTQYF. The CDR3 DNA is TGTGCCAGCAGCCCTGGACCAGCGGGAACAGATACGCAGTATTTT.